The 5 T cell receptor beta chains in this list originate from one sample, sequenced in a study of blood T cell repertoires in COVID-19. TCRdb's table, derived via immunoSEQ multiplex PCR, lists solely in-frame clones and lacks some. The repertoire holds roughly 64,000 clones, with about 79% as singletons. The material sequenced was peripheral blood. The receptor set was obtained from a woman aged 60 to 75 with acute or convalescent COVID-19.

The chain combines TRBV19 with TRBJ1-4, with 7 bases lining up with TRBD1. This CDR3 spans 15 amino acids. The junction had 6 bases not matched to a gene; V was cut back by 3 bases and J by 5 bases. The germline V gene encodes CDR1 LNHDA and CDR2 SQIVND (reference sequence). The CDR3 here is CASSMGQTGNEKLFF. CDR3 DNA: TGTGCCAGTAGTATGGGACAGACAGGGAATGAAAAACTGTTTTTT.

The CDR3 loop reads CASSHSGVNTEAFF. The CDR3 DNA follows: TGTGCCAGCAGCCATTCCGGGGTCAACACTGAAGCTTTCTTT. The chain employs TRBV5-5 and TRBJ1-1; D remains unclear. The CDR3 has 14 residues. Germline values: CDR1 SGHKS, CDR2 YYEKEE (reference sequence). Trimming cost V 4 bases and J 2 bases, with 12 bases left between them.

This clone was seen a handful of times. CDR3 loop: CASSLDGGRDTQYF. The CDR3 DNA follows: TGTGCCAGCAGCTTGGACGGGGGGCGGGATACGCAGTATTTT. V and J are TRBV5-6 and TRBJ2-3; D possibly corresponds to TRBD2 (7 bases). CDR1 is SGHDT and CDR2 is YYEEEE in the germline V gene. Trimming removed 0 bases at V and 6 bases at J, with 11 bases between. CDR3 length: 14 amino acids.

The V and J genes are TRBV19 and TRBJ1-1; 9 bases are a match to TRBD1. The CDR3 runs to 18 residues. V shed 1 base, J shed 3 bases, and the junction held 12 bases outside the gene matches. Germline values: CDR1 LNHDA, CDR2 SQIVND (reference sequence). For the CDR3, the DNA is TGTGCCAGTAGTATAGCCCCCTGGTCGGACAGGGGCTACACTGAAGCTTTCTTT. It yields the protein CASSIAPWSDRGYTEAFF.

The J gene is TRBJ2-1, the V gene TRBV5-4; 9 bases align to TRBD1. Germline V CDR1 and CDR2: SGHNT, YYREEE (reference sequence). This CDR3 is 18 amino acids long. The ends lost 0 bases at V and 9 bases at J; junction bases unmatched: 16. For the CDR3, the DNA is TGTGCCAGCAGCTTGGCCCCCTTCCCGGGACAGGGAGGGGGTGAGCAGTTCTTC. It encodes CASSLAPFPGQGGGEQFF.